This T cell receptor (beta chain) derives from a study of blood T cell repertoires in COVID-19. For the study at large: Researchers got acute and convalescent COVID-19 samples from the United States, Italy and Spain. Sample material is recorded as cDNA or gDNA derived from T cells, B-cell-depleted T cells, or PBMCs.

Original processing notes: Nucleated cell counts were estimated from reference gene primer amplification. Measured with immunoSEQ multiplex PCR; TCRdb has only the in-frame clones, and not every one. V and J calls and clone size follow that table, whereas D and trimming were derived from the DNA. Of 300,000 to 350,000 clones in the sample, approximately 89% are singletons; the top ten hold 3% to 4%. Germline V CDR1 and CDR2: MNHEY, SVGAGI. Trimming removed 10 bases at V and 5 bases at J, with 14 bases between. This CDR3 spans 13 amino acids. Sequenced material: peripheral blood. This TCR derives from a woman aged 55 to 70 with COVID-19, enrolled during active disease. The chain recombines TRBV6-5 with TRBJ1-4, with D possibly matching TRBD1 (6 bases). CDR3 coding DNA: TGTGCCACCGTAACACAGGGAAATGAAAAACTGTTTTTT. As protein: CATVTQGNEKLFF.